This TCR beta chain was observed in a study of Ad26.COV2.S vaccination and SARS-CoV-2 variants. Across the whole study: Intramuscular Ad26.COV2.S doses were given once or twice, 56 days apart.

Treatment noted: roughly 19 received Ad26.COV2.S at low or high dose, single or two shots; roughly five received placebo; per-sample allocation not given. Sampling happened 63 days after the first vaccine or placebo injection. The vaccine antigen was prefusion-stabilized Wuhan SARS-CoV-2 spike. CDR3 length: 15 residues. With 1 base removed from V and 8 bases from J, the gap between germline ends came to 15 bases. CDR1 is SEHNR and CDR2 is FQNEAQ in the germline V gene (reference sequence). Method: immunoSEQ multiplex PCR; TCRdb's copy keeps in-frame clones and lacks some. The table has around 250,000 clones, 80% to 90% seen once.

J is TRBJ2-1 and V is TRBV7-9, with D perhaps given as TRBD1 or TRBD2 (6 bases each). The TCR comes from a person aged 18 to 59 who received the Ad26.COV2.S COVID-19 vaccine or a placebo. Source: peripheral blood, taken in a trial of Ad26.COV2.S vaccine versus placebo. Written as DNA, the CDR3 is TGTGCCAGCAGCTTAGGGGGGGCGGTTGTCGATGAGCAGTTCTTC. This encodes CASSLGGAVVDEQFF.